Below, 14 T cell receptor beta chains from the same sample are listed, as sequenced in a study of T cell changes during pregnancy in multiple sclerosis. The method was immunoSEQ multiplex PCR; TCRdb's version includes in-frame clones alone and lacks a portion of them. Of about 110,000 clones in the sample, about nine tenths were seen once. The source material was peripheral blood, sampled after pregnancy. These receptors were obtained from a female donor with multiple sclerosis, enrolled in a pregnancy study.

The chain joins TRBV5-6 to TRBJ2-1; 11 bases agree with TRBD2. CDR1 and CDR2 from the germline V gene are SGHDT and YYEEEE. The CDR3 sequence is 15 residues long. The J segment lost 7 bases and the V segment lost 4 bases, leaving 7 bases of the junction unmatched. CDR3 bases: TGTGCCAGCAGCGTGAGGGGACTAGCGGCGAATGAGCAGTTCTTC. It is translated as CASSVRGLAANEQFF.

This chain connects TRBV13 to TRBJ2-7; D possibly corresponds to TRBD1 (5 bases). Germline V CDR1 and CDR2: PRHDT, FYEKMQ (reference sequence). Trimming stripped 0 bases from V and 4 bases from J, with 10 bases between. The CDR3 is 14 amino acids. The CDR3 here is CASSLGRAGYEQYF. In DNA form, the CDR3 reads TGTGCCAGCAGCTTAGGCAGGGCCGGTTACGAGCAGTACTTC.

The V call is TRBV4-1, the J call TRBJ1-2; 7 positions match TRBD1. Germline loops: CDR1 MGHRA, CDR2 YSYEKL. This CDR3 spans 14 amino acids. V was clipped by 3 bases and J by 4 bases; unmatched bases: 5. CDR3 nucleotide sequence: TGCGCCAGCAGCCAGGGCGGGACAGCCTATGGCTACACCTTC. This sequence encodes CASSQGGTAYGYTF.

The chain couples TRBV5-4 to TRBJ2-3; TRBD2 agrees at 13 bases. This CDR3 contains 15 residues. The junction had 4 bases not matched to a gene; V was cut back by 4 bases and J by 5 bases. Per the germline V gene, CDR1 is SGHNT and CDR2 is YYREEE (reference sequence). CDR3 loop: CASSRGTSGEDTQYF. CDR3 nucleotides: TGTGCCAGCAGCCGGGGGACTAGCGGGGAAGATACGCAGTATTTT.

The rearrangement uses TRBV27 and TRBJ2-1; 9 nucleotides agree with TRBD2. The CDR3 covers 16 residues. Germline-derived CDR1 and CDR2 are MNHEY and SMNVEV (reference sequence). V dropped 7 bases and J dropped 8; count of bases not matched to a gene: 15. The CDR3 DNA follows: TGTGCCAGCACCCCAGGGGGGCGGGGGGGTTTGGATGAGCAGTTCTTC. As protein: CASTPGGRGGLDEQFF.

The J gene is TRBJ2-6, the V gene TRBV5-4; no reliable D call. Germline lookup yields CDR1 SGHNT and CDR2 YYREEE (reference sequence). The CDR3 is made up of 16 amino acids. Trimming cost V 0 bases and J 0 bases, with 7 bases left between them. CDR3 nucleotides: TGTGCCAGCAGCTTGGGGTTGAGCTCTGGGGCCAACGTCCTGACTTTC. Protein product: CASSLGLSSGANVLTF. The variable domain in full, with the rest retrieved from reference TRBV5-4 and TRBJ2-6, is ETGVTQSPTHLIKTRGQQVTLRCSSQSGHNTVSWYQQALGQGPQFIFQYYREEENGRGNFPPRFSGLQFPNYSSELNVNALELDDSALYLCASSLGLSSGANVLTFGAGSRLTVL.

The chain carries TRBV9 and TRBJ1-2; 10 nucleotides align to TRBD1. CDR3 length: 16 residues. Germline V gene data show CDR1 as SGDLS and CDR2 as YYNGEE. The ends lost 0 bases at V and 3 bases at J; junction bases unmatched: 5. The DNA of the CDR3 is TGTGCCAGCAGCGTAGATAGGGACAGGGGAGACTATGGCTACACCTTC. As protein: CASSVDRDRGDYGYTF.

The genes are TRBV2 and TRBJ1-1; 7 nucleotides agree with TRBD1. Trimming removed 10 bases from V and 1 base from J; junction bases left unmatched: 9. This CDR3 region has 14 residues. Germline V lookup: CDR1 SNHLY, CDR2 FYNNEI. The CDR3 coding sequence is TGTGCCACCCCCCGGGGGACAGCGAACACTGAAGCTTTCTTT. It yields the protein CATPRGTANTEAFF. The variable domain in full, completed from reference TRBV2 and TRBJ1-1, reads EPEVTQTPSHQVTQMGQEVILRCVPISNHLYFYWYRQILGQKVEFLVSFYNNEISEKSEIFDDQFSVERPDGSNFTLKIRSTKLEDSAMYFCATPRGTANTEAFFGQGTRLTVV.

The chain combines TRBV19 with TRBJ1-1; no clear D. This CDR3 is built from 15 residues. Germline loops: CDR1 LNHDA, CDR2 SQIVND (reference sequence). V lost 2 bases, J lost 1 base, and 11 bases lay in between. In nucleotides, the CDR3 is TGTGCCAGTAGTATAACAGTCAGATCGAACACTGAAGCTTTCTTT. Its translation is CASSITVRSNTEAFF.

J is TRBJ2-1 and V is TRBV11-1, with 11 positions matching TRBD2. CDR3 size: 16 residues. Germline CDR1 and CDR2: SGHAT and FQDESV (reference sequence). V was clipped by 1 base and J by 6 bases; unmatched bases: 5. CDR3 sequence: CASSLVPSGGFNEQFF. CDR3 in DNA: TGTGCCAGCAGCTTAGTGCCTAGCGGGGGGTTCAATGAGCAGTTCTTC.

This clone was seen just once. The chain carries TRBV5-1 and TRBJ2-2, with D possibly TRBD2 on 5 matching bases. V lost 5 bases and J lost 1, with 12 bases in between. The germline gives CDR1 SGHRS, CDR2 YFSETQ. The CDR3 length is 15 residues. CDR3 DNA: TGCGCCAGCAGAGCTCGGGGAAAGAACACCGGGGAGCTGTTTTTT. Translating it yields CASRARGKNTGELFF.

V gene TRBV6-4 combines with J gene TRBJ2-1, with 8 nucleotides matching TRBD1. Germline CDR1 MRHNA, CDR2 SNTAGT. The V and J ends lost 2 bases and 2 bases, in that order; junction bases with no gene match: 5. The CDR3 runs 16 residues. The DNA of the CDR3 is TGTGCCAGCAGTGACGATAACAGGGGGGCCTACAATGAGCAGTTCTTC. Residues: CASSDDNRGAYNEQFF.

The genes are TRBV6-4 and TRBJ2-3, with 7 bases aligning to TRBD2. Losses at the gene ends were 2 bases for V and 9 bases for J; bases not matched to a gene: 5. The CDR3 covers 13 residues. The V gene's germline CDR1 is MRHNA and CDR2 SNTAGT. The DNA for the CDR3 is TGTGCCAGCAGTGACACAGACGGGGGGACGCAGTATTTT. Its protein product is CASSDTDGGTQYF.

This chain uses TRBV15 with TRBJ2-6, with a possible D match to TRBD2 (5 bases). Germline assignment: CDR1 LNHNV and CDR2 YYDKDF (reference sequence). V lost 0 bases, J lost 1 base, and 7 bases lay in between. There are 16 residues in the CDR3. For the CDR3, the DNA is TGTGCCACCAGCAGAGATCGAGGGTCTGGGGCCAACGTCCTGACTTTC. Translated: CATSRDRGSGANVLTF. The whole variable domain, filled in from reference TRBV15 and TRBJ2-6, reads DAMVIQNPRYQVTQFGKPVTLSCSQTLNHNVMYWYQQKSSQAPKLLFHYYDKDFNNEADTPDNFQSRRPNTSFCFLDIRSPGLGDTAMYLCATSRDRGSGANVLTFGAGSRLTVL.